The entry below gives a single TCR beta chain sequence along with its context. TCRdb re-called the 5' RACE reads through MiXCR, storing one row per CDR3 protein. Of some 1,700,000 distinct CDR3 sequences listed, around 29% are singletons. V dropped 4 bases and J dropped 0 bases, with 7 bases sitting between them. The CDR3 consists of 15 residues. CDR1 and CDR2 from the germline V gene are LGHDT and YNNKEL (reference sequence). This sample is part of a study of identical twins. Sequencing was carried out using cord blood. This sequence originates from a newborn girl in good health. This chain joins TRBV3-1 and TRBJ2-6; D is unresolved. The chain's CDR3 is CASSPRISGANVLTF. DNA of the CDR3: TGTGCCAGCAGCCCTAGGATCTCTGGGGCCAACGTCCTGACTTTC. The full variable domain, in which reference TRBV3-1 and TRBJ2-6 provide the parts outside the CDR3, is DTAVSQTPKYLVTQMGNDKSIKCEQNLGHDTMYWYKQDSKKFLKIMFSYNNKELIINETVPNRFSPKSPDKAHLNLHINSLELGDSAVYFCASSPRISGANVLTFGAGSRLTVL.